Each of the 2 T cell receptor beta chains below was sequenced from the same sample in a study of blood T cell repertoires in COVID-19. This table comes from immunoSEQ multiplex PCR, and its TCRdb copy is limited to in-frame clones, with some not included. Altogether 250,000 to 300,000 clones are present, 88% being singletons, with the ten largest covering approximately 10%. Source material: peripheral blood. The receptors derive from a woman in her 30s with COVID-19, enrolled during active disease.

This chain uses TRBV19 with TRBJ2-1, with 9 bases matching TRBD2. The CDR3 spans 17 residues. Germline values: CDR1 LNHDA, CDR2 SQIVND (reference sequence). With 3 bases clipped from V and 6 bases from J, the junction kept 12 bases outside the gene matches. The CDR3 reads CASSISSSSGKFNEQFF. CDR3 bases: TGTGCCAGTAGTATTAGTTCTTCTAGCGGGAAATTCAATGAGCAGTTCTTC.

This chain links TRBV23-1 with TRBJ1-3; 7 bases fit TRBD1. TRBV23-1 is noted as an ORF with a role that remains uncertain. J lost 2 bases, V lost 2 bases, and 3 bases had no gene match. CDR3 length: 15 amino acids. CDR3 amino acids: CASSQGQATGNTIYF. CDR3 bases: TGCGCCAGCAGTCAAGGACAGGCGACTGGAAACACCATATATTTT.